The rows below give T cell receptor beta chains drawn from one sample of a study of T cell responses to AZD1222 COVID-19 vaccine. Assay used: immunoSEQ multiplex PCR; TCRdb lists only in-frame clones, some missing. The sample consists of about 86,000 clones, 89% of them appearing once. Material: peripheral blood, obtained 28 days after the second AZD1222 dose. Receptor source: an adult who received the AZD1222 COVID-19 vaccine. CDR3s include the opening cysteine and the closing phenylalanine or tryptophan. D genes are given only for firm matches. Part of the rows lack a size; the others show once, few, many or a class for expanded clones.

D | size | J | V | CDR3
TRBD1 | . | TRBJ2-1 | TRBV11-1 | CASSMTGIGEQFF
. | . | TRBJ1-2 | TRBV28 | CASSQGFYGYTF
. | . | TRBJ1-2 | TRBV3-1/TRBV3-2 | CASSQVRGGYTF
TRBD2 | . | TRBJ2-3 | TRBV30 | CAWKPLAGGTDTQYF
TRBD1 | . | TRBJ2-7 | TRBV7-9 | CASSHGQGYEQYF
. | . | TRBJ2-3 | TRBV13 | CASSPQDTGMDTQYF
. | . | TRBJ1-5 | TRBV30 | CAWKGMGQPQHF
. | . | TRBJ1-2 | TRBV30 | CAWGWGGGYTF
TRBD1 | few | TRBJ2-2 | TRBV13 | CASSSKLRDRGVGGELFF
. | . | TRBJ1-6 | TRBV7-3 | CASSPGPGGSPLHF
. | . | TRBJ1-1 | TRBV25-1 | CASSALGVSEAFF
TRBD1 | . | TRBJ2-2 | TRBV7-3 | CASSLRAGTATGELFF
TRBD1 | . | TRBJ1-1 | TRBV5-8 | CASSLGLDREATEAFF
TRBD1 | . | TRBJ2-7 | TRBV12-3/TRBV12-4 | CASRGTGNYEQYF
. | . | TRBJ1-6 | TRBV7-9 | CASSFSRESNSPLHF
. | . | TRBJ2-4 | TRBV7-3 | CASSLTTAGTKNIQYF
TRBD2 | once | TRBJ2-7 | TRBV20-1 | CSASPVKGGGRYEQYF
. | . | TRBJ2-7 | TRBV28 | CASNPLEGQPYEQYF
. | . | TRBJ1-1 | TRBV19 | CASSIGRGATEAFF
. | . | TRBJ1-5 | TRBV12-3/TRBV12-4 | CASRYGGGPQHF
. | . | TRBJ2-7 | TRBV19 | CASSPTGKSYEQYF
. | . | TRBJ2-3 | TRBV9 | CASSVVWETDTQYF
TRBD2 | . | TRBJ2-1 | TRBV2 | CASSGSGLAVNEQFF
. | . | TRBJ2-3 | TRBV11-3 | CASSPRGGTDTQYF
. | . | TRBJ1-4 | TRBV29-1 | CSVEGPLNEKLFF
TRBD2 | . | TRBJ2-5 | TRBV4-2 | CASSPGVERGGQETQYF
. | . | TRBJ2-2 | TRBV4-1 | CASSLTGGDATGELFF
TRBD1 | . | TRBJ2-1 | TRBV11-3 | CASSPPRTGPTYNEQFF
TRBD1 | . | TRBJ2-3 | TRBV6-5 | CASSWGQGGRDTQYF
. | . | TRBJ2-5 | TRBV18 | CASSPNRPQYF
TRBD2 | . | TRBJ2-2 | TRBV5-4 | CASRSSGGASTGELFF
. | . | TRBJ1-1 | TRBV28 | CASSSPGLYNTEAFF
. | . | TRBJ1-4 | TRBV7-2 | CASSYGQYLNEKLFF
TRBD1 | . | TRBJ1-2 | TRBV11-2 | CASSSRQGLGGYTF
. | . | TRBJ1-2 | TRBV15 | CATSSSFRLANYGYTF
. | . | TRBJ1-6 | TRBV2 | CASSPAAPYNDSPLHF
TRBD2 | . | TRBJ2-7 | TRBV3-1/TRBV3-2 | CASSSGQSYEQYF
TRBD1 | once | TRBJ1-5 | TRBV5-6 | CASSLDGPGGLSNQPQHF
TRBD1 | . | TRBJ2-5 | TRBV6-1 | CASSEVGGSGTQYF
TRBD2 | . | TRBJ2-1 | TRBV5-1 | CASSFGLAGGNEQFF
. | . | TRBJ2-3 | TRBV7-6 | CASISGDTQYF
. | once | TRBJ1-5 | TRBV18 | CASSPGGHNQPQHF